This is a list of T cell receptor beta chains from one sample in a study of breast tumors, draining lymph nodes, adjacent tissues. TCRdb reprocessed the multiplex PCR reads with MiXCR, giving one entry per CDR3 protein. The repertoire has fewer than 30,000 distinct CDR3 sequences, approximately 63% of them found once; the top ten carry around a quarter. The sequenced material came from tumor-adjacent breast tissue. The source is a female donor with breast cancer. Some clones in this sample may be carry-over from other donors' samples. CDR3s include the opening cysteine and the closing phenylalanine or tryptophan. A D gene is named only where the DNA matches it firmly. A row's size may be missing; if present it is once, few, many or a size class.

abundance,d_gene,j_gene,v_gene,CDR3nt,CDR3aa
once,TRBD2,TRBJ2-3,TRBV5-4,TGTGCCAGCAGCTTGGCTATGGCAGCGGGAGGGAGAGCAGATACGCAGTATTTT,CASSLAMAAGGRADTQYF
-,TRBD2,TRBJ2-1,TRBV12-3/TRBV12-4,TGTGCCAGCACCGCAGGACTAGCGGAAAGAGGTGGGCCGTTCTTC,CASTAGLAERGGPFF
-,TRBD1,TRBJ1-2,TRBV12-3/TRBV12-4,TGTGCCAGCAGTTTACCGACAGGGAACCACCACTTC,CASSLPTGNHHF
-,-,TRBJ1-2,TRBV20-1,TGCAGTGCTAGAGACCCCCAGGGGCCCCTGGGCTACACCTTC,CSARDPQGPLGYTF
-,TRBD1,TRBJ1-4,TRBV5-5,TGTGCCAGCAGCCGACAGGGGAATGAAAAACTGTTTTTT,CASSRQGNEKLFF
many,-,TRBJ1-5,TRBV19,TGTGCCAGTAGTTCCGACAGGTCCTCTTCTAGCAATCAGCCCCAGCATTTT,CASSSDRSSSSNQPQHF
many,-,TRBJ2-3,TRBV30,TGTGCCTGGAGTGTAGATGTCTGGGGGAGGGATACGCAGTATTTT,CAWSVDVWGRDTQYF
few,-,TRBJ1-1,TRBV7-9,TGTGCCAGCAGCTTGGGGGGGTTTTGGGAGGGGGACACTGAAGCTTTCTTT,CASSLGGFWEGDTEAFF
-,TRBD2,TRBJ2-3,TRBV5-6,TGTGCCAGCAGCTTTGCTAGCGGGGGGATTAATACGCAGTATTTT,CASSFASGGINTQYF
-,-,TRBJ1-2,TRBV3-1,TGTGCCAGCTCAGGGGCCTATGGCTACACCTTC,CASSGAYGYTF
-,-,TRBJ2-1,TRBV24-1,TGTGCCACCAGTGATGGGGTAGCGGATGGAGTGTTCTTC,CATSDGVADGVFF
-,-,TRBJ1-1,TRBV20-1,TGCAGTGCTAGATTTGCAGGGTTGAACACTGAAGCTTTCTTT,CSARFAGLNTEAFF
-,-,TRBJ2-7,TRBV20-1,TGCAGTGCTAGATCTAGCTCTAACCTACCTTACGAGCAGTACTTC,CSARSSSNLPYEQYF
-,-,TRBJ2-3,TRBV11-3,TGTGCCAGCAGCCTCAGGGGCCCGGGCACAGATACGCAGTATTTT,CASSLRGPGTDTQYF
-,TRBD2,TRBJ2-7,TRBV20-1,TGCAGTGCTCCTCTAGCGGGCCGACCCTACGAGCAGTACTTC,CSAPLAGRPYEQYF
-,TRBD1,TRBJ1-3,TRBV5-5,TGTGCCAGTGCTGGACAGGGAAGCTCTGGAAACACCATATATTTT,CASAGQGSSGNTIYF
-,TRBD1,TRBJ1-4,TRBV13,TGTGCCAGCAGCTACAAAGCAGGGGACAGGAATGAAAAACTGTTTTTT,CASSYKAGDRNEKLFF
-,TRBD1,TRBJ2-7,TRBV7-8,TGTGCCAGCAGCTTAGTCCGGGACAGCCTCTACGAGCAGTACTTC,CASSLVRDSLYEQYF
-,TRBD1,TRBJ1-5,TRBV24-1,TGTGCCACCAGTGACACCCAGGGGGCAAGAGATCAGCCCCAGCATTTT,CATSDTQGARDQPQHF
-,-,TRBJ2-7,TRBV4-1,TGCGCCGGCGCTCCAGGGAAGGGCTACGAGCAGTACTTC,CAGAPGKGYEQYF
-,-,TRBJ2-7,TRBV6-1,TGTGCCAGCAGTGAAGTCCGGGCCTCGGGCTCCTACGAGCAGTACTTC,CASSEVRASGSYEQYF
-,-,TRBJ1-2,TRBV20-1,TGCAGTGCTACAGGTACCGGGGGCTACACCTTC,CSATGTGGYTF